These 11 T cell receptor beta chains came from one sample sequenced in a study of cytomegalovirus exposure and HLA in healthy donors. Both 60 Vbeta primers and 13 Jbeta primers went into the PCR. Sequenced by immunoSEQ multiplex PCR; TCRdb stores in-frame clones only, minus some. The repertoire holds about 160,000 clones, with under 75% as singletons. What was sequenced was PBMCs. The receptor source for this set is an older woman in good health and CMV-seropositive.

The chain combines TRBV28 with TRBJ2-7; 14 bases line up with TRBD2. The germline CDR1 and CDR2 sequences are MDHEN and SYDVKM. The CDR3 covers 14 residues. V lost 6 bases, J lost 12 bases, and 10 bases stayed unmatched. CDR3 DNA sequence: TGTGCCAGCAGACCGGGACTAGCGGGAGTCTTTGGGTACTTC. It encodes CASRPGLAGVFGYF. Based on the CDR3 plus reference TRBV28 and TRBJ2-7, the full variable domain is DVKVTQSSRYLVKRTGEKVFLECVQDMDHENMFWYRQDPGLGLRLIYFSYDVKMKEKGDIPEGYSVSREKKERFSLILESASTNQTSMYLCASRPGLAGVFGYFGPGTRLTVT.

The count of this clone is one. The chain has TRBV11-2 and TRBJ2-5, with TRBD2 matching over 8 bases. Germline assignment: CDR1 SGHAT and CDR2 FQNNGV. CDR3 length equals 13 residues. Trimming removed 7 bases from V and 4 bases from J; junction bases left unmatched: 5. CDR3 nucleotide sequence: TGTGCCAGCACCCGCCGGGGGGGAGAGACCCAGTACTTC. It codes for CASTRRGGETQYF.

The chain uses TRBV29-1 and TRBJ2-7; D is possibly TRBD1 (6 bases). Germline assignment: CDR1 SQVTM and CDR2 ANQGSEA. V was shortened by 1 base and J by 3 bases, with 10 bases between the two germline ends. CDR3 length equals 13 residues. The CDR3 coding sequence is TGCAGCGTTGAAGGGCAGGGGTACTACGAGCAGTACTTC. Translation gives CSVEGQGYYEQYF.

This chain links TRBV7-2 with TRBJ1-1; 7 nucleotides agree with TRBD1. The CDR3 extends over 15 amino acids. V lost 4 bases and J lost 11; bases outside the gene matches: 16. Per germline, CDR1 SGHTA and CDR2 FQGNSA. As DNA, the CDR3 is TGTGCCAGCAGCTCTCAGGGGGTAAGCGGTTTGGATGCTTTCTTT. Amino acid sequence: CASSSQGVSGLDAFF.

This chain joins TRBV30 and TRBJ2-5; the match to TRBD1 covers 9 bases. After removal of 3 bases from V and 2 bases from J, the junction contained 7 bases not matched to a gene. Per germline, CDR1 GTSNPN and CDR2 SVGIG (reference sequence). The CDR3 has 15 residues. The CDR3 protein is CAWSPGQGKQETQYF. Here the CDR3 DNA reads TGTGCCTGGAGCCCGGGACAGGGAAAACAAGAGACCCAGTACTTC. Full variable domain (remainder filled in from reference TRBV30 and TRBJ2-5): SQTIHQWPATLVQPVGSPLSLECTVEGTSNPNLYWYRQAAGRGLQLLFYSVGIGQISSEVPQNLSASRPQDRQFILSSKKLLLSDSGFYLCAWSPGQGKQETQYFGPGTRLLVL.

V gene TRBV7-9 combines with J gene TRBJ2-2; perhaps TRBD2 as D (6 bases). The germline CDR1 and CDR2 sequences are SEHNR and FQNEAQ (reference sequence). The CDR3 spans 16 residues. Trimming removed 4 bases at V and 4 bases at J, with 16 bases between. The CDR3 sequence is CASSSFGGPATGELFF. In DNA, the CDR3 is TGTGCCAGCAGCTCCTTTGGAGGGCCGGCCACCGGGGAGCTGTTTTTT.

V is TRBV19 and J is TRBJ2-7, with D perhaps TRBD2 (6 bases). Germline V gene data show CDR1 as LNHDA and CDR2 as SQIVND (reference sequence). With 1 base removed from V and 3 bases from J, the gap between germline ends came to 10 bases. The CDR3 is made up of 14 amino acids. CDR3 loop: CASSIVHGSYEQYF. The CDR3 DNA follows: TGTGCCAGTAGTATAGTCCACGGGAGCTACGAGCAGTACTTC.

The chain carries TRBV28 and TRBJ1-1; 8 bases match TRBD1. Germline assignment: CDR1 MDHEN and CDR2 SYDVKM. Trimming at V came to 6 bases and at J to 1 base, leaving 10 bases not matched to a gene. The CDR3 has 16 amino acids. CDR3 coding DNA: TGTGCCAGCAGACTGACGGGGGACAGGAGGAACACTGAAGCTTTCTTT. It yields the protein CASRLTGDRRNTEAFF.

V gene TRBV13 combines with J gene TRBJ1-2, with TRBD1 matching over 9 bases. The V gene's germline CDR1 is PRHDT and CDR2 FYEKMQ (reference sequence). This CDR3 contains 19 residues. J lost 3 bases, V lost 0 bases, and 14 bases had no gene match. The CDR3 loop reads CASSLGPGQGSDLHYGYTF. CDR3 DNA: TGTGCCAGCAGCTTAGGCCCGGGACAGGGTTCTGATCTTCACTATGGCTACACCTTC.

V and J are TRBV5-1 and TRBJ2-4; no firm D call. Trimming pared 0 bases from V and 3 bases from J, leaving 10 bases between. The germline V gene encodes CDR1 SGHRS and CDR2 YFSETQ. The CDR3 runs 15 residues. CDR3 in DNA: TGCGCCAGCAGCTTGGACACGCGCGGCAAAAACATTCAGTACTTC. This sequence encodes CASSLDTRGKNIQYF.

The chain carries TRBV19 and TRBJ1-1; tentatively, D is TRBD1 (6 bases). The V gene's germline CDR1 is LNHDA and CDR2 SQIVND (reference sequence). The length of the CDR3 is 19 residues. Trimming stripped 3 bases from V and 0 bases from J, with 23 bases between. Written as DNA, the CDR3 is TGTGCCAGTAGTATTGCGGGGGGGCATATTGAGGTTATGAACACTGAAGCTTTCTTT. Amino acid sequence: CASSIAGGHIEVMNTEAFF.